This T cell receptor beta chain was profiled in a study of shared clonotypes between healthy human individuals. Replicate sorted-subset PCRs were loaded with 150 to 250 ng DNA, about 28,000 T cell genomes. The table came from immunoSEQ multiplex PCR; TCRdb's copy has only in-frame clones and leaves some out. Among about 1.5 million clones listed, 95% to 99% were seen once. The study, taken as a whole, reports: Sharing of clonotypes among donors was expected to vary with sequencing depth. Clonotype sharing across several donors was observed for around 5.1% of naive CD4 clonotypes.

Worth noting for this clone: Its cognate antigen is unknown.

The CDR3 contains 14 residues. Germline lookup yields CDR1 SGHNT and CDR2 YYREEE (reference sequence). The V and J ends lost 2 bases and 6 bases respectively, with 14 bases between them. V gene TRBV5-4 combines with J gene TRBJ2-5; weak D call: TRBD2 (6 bases). The source is a man between 25 and 39 years old in good health. What was sequenced was naive CD4+ T cells sorted from blood. Noted subset: CD45RA+ positively selected. CDR3 loop: CASSLDGSGQTQYF. CDR3 in DNA: TGTGCCAGCAGCTTAGACGGGAGTGGGCAGACCCAGTACTTC.